This T cell receptor (beta chain) came from a study of blood T cell repertoires in COVID-19. Across the study: Specimens from acute and convalescent COVID-19 originated in the United States, Italy and Spain. PBMCs, B-cell-depleted T cells, or T cells were the source of the cDNA or gDNA that made up the material.

Per the original data handling: Amplification with reference gene primers provided the estimates of nucleated cell counts. The protocol was immunoSEQ multiplex PCR, while the TCRdb copy is restricted to in-frame clones and leaves out a portion. The V and J calls and clone size were taken over from that table, and D and trimming were inferred from the DNA. The sample shows some 300,000 clones, 86% of them seen only once. Germline V gene lookup returns CDR1 MNHEY and CDR2 SVGAGI. V was clipped by 1 base and J by 2 bases, with 10 bases between them. This CDR3 contains 15 residues. Each recovered donor of Cohort 3 presented with two negative PCRs, clearance, or symptom resolution.

This TCR derives from a man aged 25 to 40 who had recovered from COVID-19. Sequenced input: PBMCs or T cells enriched from blood (not recorded which). This chain uses TRBV6-5 with TRBJ2-3; the D is unclear. Here the CDR3 DNA reads TGTGCCAGCAGTTACTACCTGGGCGACACAGATACGCAGTATTTT. This sequence encodes CASSYYLGDTDTQYF.